One sample yielded the 25 T cell receptor beta chains listed below, sequenced in a study of CD8 T cells in ankylosing spondylitis. Each CDR3 protein is one row after TCRdb ran MiXCR on the 5' RACE reads. The sample shows about 140,000 distinct CDR3 sequences, roughly 11% of them seen only once. Specimen: blood, either unsorted or a sorted T cell fraction (not recorded which). The receptors shown here come from a female donor with ankylosing spondylitis or in good health (not recorded which).

Ten or more counts support this clonotype. This chain uses TRBV20-1 with TRBJ2-5; TRBD2 agrees at 7 bases. V lost 3 bases, J lost 3 bases, and 10 bases stayed unmatched. CDR3 length: 15 residues. Per the germline V gene, CDR1 is DFQATT and CDR2 is SNEGSKA (reference sequence). CDR3 in amino acids: CSASLRGGLEETQYF. DNA for the CDR3: TGCAGTGCTAGCCTCCGCGGGGGTTTGGAAGAGACCCAGTACTTC.

This clonotype has a count of ten or more. This chain connects TRBV7-9 to TRBJ1-1, with D unresolved. The CDR3 spans 11 residues. The germline V gene encodes CDR1 SEHNR and CDR2 FQNEAQ (reference sequence). Trimming shortened V by 4 bases and J by 11 bases, and 11 bases separated the two germline ends. The CDR3 nucleotides read TGTGCCAGCAGCTCAGGTCCTGGGGCTTTCTTT. This translates into CASSSGPGAFF.

The chain links TRBV23-1 to TRBJ2-1; TRBD2 matches 8 bases. TRBV23-1 is designated an ORF whose function remains uncertain. The CDR3 extends over 19 amino acids. V lost 4 bases, J lost 3 bases, and 17 bases stayed unmatched. CDR3 in amino acids: CASSRPGLGMGTSYNEQFF. CDR3 in DNA: TGCGCCAGCAGTCGCCCGGGACTAGGCATGGGAACAAGCTACAATGAGCAGTTCTTC.

This clonotype was counted many times. This chain joins TRBV4-1 and TRBJ2-7; TRBD1 is a possible D gene (5 bases). This CDR3 region has 13 residues. Trimming removed 3 bases at V and 3 bases at J, with 9 bases between. The germline V gene has CDR1 MGHRA and CDR2 YSYEKL. The CDR3 bases are TGCGCCAGCAGCCATCACCAGGGCTACGAGCAGTACTTC. It encodes CASSHHQGYEQYF.

This clonotype has ten or more counts. The chain uses TRBV5-1 and TRBJ2-5; TRBD2 might be the D (6 bases). Looked up from germline, CDR1 is SGHRS and CDR2 is YFSETQ. The CDR3 extends over 13 amino acids. V dropped 6 bases and J dropped 5 bases, with 14 bases sitting between them. The CDR3 loop reads CASTAGFRETQYF. The CDR3 region has the DNA TGCGCCAGCACGGCGGGGTTTAGGGAGACCCAGTACTTC.

This clonotype occurred many times. The gene calls are TRBV3-1 and TRBJ1-5; a weak D match, TRBD1 (5 bases). The CDR3 has 15 residues. Germline CDR1 is LGHDT and CDR2 is YNNKEL (reference sequence). Trimming took off 1 base at V and 1 base at J, with 8 bases between the two ends. The DNA of the CDR3 is TGTGCCAGCAGCCAAGGGGGGAAGAGCAATCAGCCCCAGCATTTT. Amino acid sequence: CASSQGGKSNQPQHF.

Ten or more counts support this clonotype. The CDR3 DNA reads as TGCGCCAGCAGCTTGGCCTGGGGGGCCGGGGAGCTGTTTTTT. Amino acids: CASSLAWGAGELFF. The chain has TRBV5-1 and TRBJ2-2; D is possibly TRBD2 (6 bases). The ends were cut back, 0 bases at V and 6 bases at J, with 9 bases in the middle. CDR3 length: 14 amino acids. Germline V gene sequence: CDR1 SGHRS, CDR2 YFSETQ.

This clonotype has ten or more counts. This chain connects TRBV20-1 to TRBJ2-7; TRBD2 matches 7 bases. J gave up 7 bases and V 6 bases, and 12 bases lay outside the gene matches. This CDR3 is 13 amino acids long. From germline, CDR1 is DFQATT and CDR2 SNEGSKA (reference sequence). In DNA form, the CDR3 reads TGCAGTGCCAGAACTAGCGACCCTCCGGAGCAGTACTTC. As protein: CSARTSDPPEQYF.

This clonotype was recorded at least ten times. The gene calls are TRBV20-1 and TRBJ2-1; TRBD1 agrees at 8 bases. With 6 bases clipped from V and 6 bases from J, the junction kept 10 bases outside the gene matches. The germline V gene has CDR1 DFQATT and CDR2 SNEGSKA (reference sequence). The CDR3 runs to 14 residues. The CDR3 sequence: CSAVGTGTFNEQFF. The CDR3 bases are TGCAGTGCCGTCGGGACAGGAACCTTCAATGAGCAGTTCTTC.

This clonotype was seen ten or more times. V and J are TRBV7-6 and TRBJ2-2; D gene ambiguous. V was pared by 1 base and J by 5 bases, with 8 bases between. CDR3 length: 14 amino acids. Germline CDR1 reads SGHVS; CDR2 reads FNYEAQ. Here the CDR3 DNA reads TGTGCCAGCAGCTTAGAGGCTAAGACCGGGGAGCTGTTTTTT. This gives the protein CASSLEAKTGELFF.

This chain joins TRBV5-1 and TRBJ1-4, with D possibly TRBD1 on 6 matching bases. V was shortened by 0 bases and J by 5 bases, with 11 bases between the two germline ends. CDR3 size: 15 residues. Germline CDR1 SGHRS, CDR2 YFSETQ. The CDR3 DNA reads as TGCGCCAGCAGCTTGGATACAGGGCTAAATGAAAAACTGTTTTTT. Its protein product is CASSLDTGLNEKLFF. Drawing the rest from reference TRBV5-1 and TRBJ1-4, the complete variable domain is KAGVTQTPRYLIKTRGQQVTLSCSPISGHRSVSWYQQTPGQGLQFLFEYFSETQRNKGNFPGRFSGRQFSNSRSEMNVSTLELGDSALYLCASSLDTGLNEKLFFGSGTQLSVL.

The chain uses TRBV5-1 and TRBJ2-7; tentatively, D is TRBD1 or TRBD2 (5 bases each). Germline assignment: CDR1 SGHRS and CDR2 YFSETQ. V was cut by 3 bases and J by 2 bases, with 12 bases left in between. The CDR3 is 14 amino acids. In DNA, the CDR3 is TGCGCCAGCAGCTCATGGGACGGAGCCTACGAGCAGTACTTC. It translates to CASSSWDGAYEQYF.

The chain is built from TRBV29-1 and TRBJ1-4; 10 bases are a match to TRBD1. Germline V gene lookup returns CDR1 SQVTM and CDR2 ANQGSEA. V was pared by 1 base and J by 13 bases, with 6 bases of the junction left unmatched. The CDR3 runs 13 residues. The CDR3 DNA is TGCAGCGTTGAAGGGACAGGGGGTCGGGGACTGTTTTTT. Its protein is CSVEGTGGRGLFF.

Notes on this clonotype: Possible read error: a much larger clone is one base away. The CDR3 reads CASSLVDNSNQPQHF. The CDR3 nucleotides are TGTGCCAGCAGCTTAGTCGACAATAGCAATCAGCCCCAGCATTTT. This chain joins TRBV7-6 and TRBJ1-5; D not resolved. CDR3 size: 15 residues. Germline V gene lookup returns CDR1 SGHVS and CDR2 FNYEAQ. The germline V and J ends were trimmed by 1 base and 0 bases, with 7 bases remaining between them.

In this sample, this clonotype turned up many times. V and J are TRBV12-3 or TRBV12-4 and TRBJ2-5; 7 bases fit TRBD1. The V segment lost 6 bases and the J segment 5 bases; nucleotides outside the gene matches: 6. The CDR3 is 13 residues long. DNA for the CDR3: TGTGCCAGCAGCAAGACAGGGCGGGAGACCCAGTACTTC. This codes for CASSKTGRETQYF.

This clonotype has a handful of counts. This chain connects TRBV5-5 to TRBJ1-2; 7 positions agree with TRBD1. Germline assignment: CDR1 SGHKS and CDR2 YYEKEE (reference sequence). The CDR3 totals 17 residues. The V and J ends lost 3 bases and 8 bases, in that order; junction bases with no gene match: 19. The CDR3 reads CASSWGGQMGLPIGYTF. CDR3 coding DNA: TGTGCCAGCAGCTGGGGGGGACAGATGGGTCTTCCTATCGGCTACACCTTC.

This clonotype was picked up many times. The chain recombines TRBV5-6 with TRBJ2-1; D may be TRBD1 (5 bases). The CDR3 sequence is 15 residues long. The V end was cut by 1 base, the J end by 6 bases, with 14 bases between. Germline V gene lookup returns CDR1 SGHDT and CDR2 YYEEEE. The CDR3 region has the DNA TGTGCCAGCAGCTTGTCGCAGGGTCCCTTCAATGAGCAGTTCTTC. Its protein product is CASSLSQGPFNEQFF.

This clonotype has ten or more counts. The chain couples TRBV12-3 or TRBV12-4 to TRBJ2-3; TRBD2 is a possible D gene (6 bases). This CDR3 is 14 amino acids long. The V and J ends lost 3 bases and 2 bases respectively, with 9 bases between them. DNA for the CDR3: TGTGCCAGCAGTTTCAGCGGGCCCACAGATACGCAGTATTTT. Residues: CASSFSGPTDTQYF.

Ten or more counts support this clonotype. The rearrangement uses TRBV24-1 and TRBJ2-1; TRBD2 is a possible D gene (6 bases). CDR1 is KGHDR, CDR2 SFDVKD, per germline. Between the trimmed V and J ends, which lost 2 bases and 0 bases, there was a span of 13 bases. The CDR3 is 17 amino acids. CDR3 protein: CATSDWGEARSYNEQFF. In nucleotides, the CDR3 is TGTGCCACCAGTGATTGGGGGGAGGCCCGCTCCTACAATGAGCAGTTCTTC.

In its sample, this clonotype was seen many times. The chain carries TRBV20-1 and TRBJ2-2, with a tentative D call TRBD1 (5 bases). V was trimmed by 6 bases and J by 2 bases, leaving 13 bases between them. This CDR3 is built from 14 residues. Germline CDR1 DFQATT, CDR2 SNEGSKA (reference sequence). The CDR3 nucleotides read TGCAGTGCCCCGACAGCGATTAACACCGGGGAGCTGTTTTTT. It encodes CSAPTAINTGELFF.

The rearrangement links TRBV24-1 to TRBJ1-5; D unresolved. V was shortened by 3 bases and J by 5 bases, with 10 bases between the two germline ends. There are 14 residues in the CDR3. Germline-derived CDR1 and CDR2 are KGHDR and SFDVKD. CDR3 protein: CATSDGGYHQPQHF. The CDR3 nucleotides are TGTGCCACCAGTGATGGCGGCTATCATCAGCCCCAGCATTTT.

In this sample, this clonotype turned up many times. This chain joins TRBV12-3 or TRBV12-4 and TRBJ1-1; TRBD1 is a possible D gene (5 bases). This CDR3 spans 13 amino acids. V dropped 6 bases and J dropped 11 bases, with 19 bases sitting between them. In DNA, the CDR3 is TGTGCCAGCAGCTTTGGCGACGGGGACCATGCTTTCTTT. Amino acids: CASSFGDGDHAFF.

As regards this clonotype: Germline and junction disagree at one end, which may indicate a read error. This chain connects TRBV12-3 or TRBV12-4 to TRBJ2-3, with 7 nucleotides matching TRBD1. The CDR3 has 18 residues. CDR3 in amino acids: CTSSPSGQSLRGTDTQYF. For the CDR3, the DNA is TGTACCAGCAGCCCGTCGGGACAGTCCCTCCGGGGCACAGATACGCAGTATTTT.

The rearrangement uses TRBV5-1 and TRBJ2-7; maybe TRBD2 (5 bases). Germline V gene data show CDR1 as SGHRS and CDR2 as YFSETQ. This CDR3 contains 15 residues. Trimming removed 6 bases from V and 1 base from J, with 17 bases in between. CDR3 region: CASIPRVLLSYEQYF. CDR3 DNA: TGCGCCAGCATCCCGAGGGTATTACTATCCTACGAGCAGTACTTC.

In this sample, this clonotype turned up many times. The chain recombines TRBV20-1 with TRBJ1-4; weak D call: TRBD1 (5 bases). V shed 5 bases and J shed 0 bases, with 13 bases lying between them. Germline CDR1 reads DFQATT; CDR2 reads SNEGSKA (reference sequence). The CDR3 length is 15 residues. CDR3 region: CSAPSGTSTNEKLFF. The CDR3 nucleotides read TGCAGTGCTCCCTCCGGGACTTCAACTAATGAAAAACTGTTTTTT.